One sample yielded the 23 T cell receptor beta chains listed below, sequenced in a study of long-term antiretroviral therapy in people with HIV. The authors ran the immunoSEQ assay, v3.0, at survey level. Measured with immunoSEQ multiplex PCR; TCRdb has only the in-frame clones, and not every one. Of about 35,000 clones listed, roughly four fifths are singletons. The sequencing here drew on unsorted PBMCs, taken 1 year after starting antiretroviral therapy. The receptors here all came from a young man with HIV.

CDR3 region: CASSFPGTLRGYEQYF. CDR3 nucleotide sequence: TGTGCCAGCAGTTTCCCTGGGACTCTGAGGGGCTACGAGCAGTACTTC. The J gene is TRBJ2-7, the V gene TRBV28; D might be TRBD2 (6 bases). The germline gives CDR1 MDHEN, CDR2 SYDVKM. The CDR3 has 16 residues. Trimming pared 3 bases from V and 3 bases from J, leaving 18 bases between.

The gene calls are TRBV4-3 and TRBJ1-1; D possibly corresponds to TRBD1 (6 bases). The CDR3 extends over 14 amino acids. V dropped 8 bases and J dropped 3 bases, with 16 bases sitting between them. Looked up from germline, CDR1 is LGHNA and CDR2 is YSLEER. The CDR3 is CASLRDTGHTEAFF. The CDR3 DNA reads TGCGCCAGCCTCCGGGACACGGGTCACACTGAAGCTTTCTTT.

V usage is TRBV5-4 and J usage is TRBJ1-5; no firm D call. Trimming removed 0 bases at V and 1 base at J, with 5 bases between. This CDR3 region has 14 residues. From germline, CDR1 is SGHNT and CDR2 YYREEE (reference sequence). The CDR3 DNA follows: TGTGCCAGCAGCTTGGACAAGAGCAATCAGCCCCAGCATTTT. Its protein is CASSLDKSNQPQHF.

This chain connects TRBV5-6 to TRBJ1-1, with D unresolved. This CDR3 has 13 amino acids. The V end lost 3 bases, the J end lost 4 bases, and 10 bases lay between the germline ends. Germline CDR1 reads SGHDT; CDR2 reads YYEEEE. CDR3 region: CASSSILGTEAFF. CDR3 DNA sequence: TGTGCCAGCAGCTCTATCCTCGGCACTGAAGCTTTCTTT.

This clone was detected only a few times. One end of the junction does not line up with germline, which may come from a read error. The rearrangement joins TRBV6-5 to TRBJ2-7; unclear D gene. This CDR3 is built from 14 residues. Germline loops: CDR1 MNHEY, CDR2 SVGAGI. The CDR3 reads CASSYTRVSSEQYF. The CDR3 bases are TGTGCCAGCAGTTACACTCGGGTCTCCTCCGAGCAGTACTTC.

This sequence joins TRBV19 and TRBJ1-1; perhaps TRBD1 as D (6 bases). CDR3 length: 11 amino acids. V was cut by 6 bases and J by 6 bases, with 8 bases left in between. CDR1 and CDR2 from the germline V gene are LNHDA and SQIVND (reference sequence). The CDR3 sequence is CASREGAEAFF. For the CDR3, the DNA is TGTGCCAGTAGGGAGGGGGCTGAAGCTTTCTTT.

The chain has TRBV19 and TRBJ1-5, with a tentative D call TRBD1 (5 bases). This CDR3 has 15 amino acids. V was clipped by 1 base and J by 5 bases, with 12 bases between them. CDR1 is LNHDA, CDR2 SQIVND, per germline (reference sequence). This chain's CDR3 is CASSIVLREHQPQHF. CDR3 DNA: TGTGCCAGTAGTATAGTGCTCAGGGAACATCAGCCCCAGCATTTT. Filled out from reference TRBV19 and TRBJ1-5, the complete variable domain reads DGGITQSPKYLFRKEGQNVTLSCEQNLNHDAMYWYRQDPGQGLRLIYYSQIVNDFQKGDIAEGYSVSREKKESFPLTVTSAQKNPTAFYLCASSIVLREHQPQHFGDGTRLSIL.

The chain combines TRBV28 with TRBJ2-7; 8 nucleotides align to TRBD1. With V trimmed by 0 bases and J by 7 bases, 8 bases remained unmatched. This CDR3 has 15 amino acids. CDR1 MDHEN and CDR2 SYDVKM come from the germline V gene. The CDR3 DNA is TGTGCCAGCAGTTTATGGGGACAGGTGCCGAAAGAGCAGTACTTC. As protein: CASSLWGQVPKEQYF.

V and J are TRBV6-6 and TRBJ1-2; weak D call: TRBD1 (6 bases). Germline values: CDR1 MNHNY, CDR2 SVGAGI (reference sequence). V was trimmed by 2 bases and J by 7 bases, leaving 14 bases between them. This CDR3 region has 14 residues. The CDR3 is CASSYEGRGVGYTF. CDR3 in DNA: TGTGCCAGCAGTTACGAGGGGAGGGGGGTTGGCTACACCTTC.

The J gene is TRBJ2-2, the V gene TRBV2; 8 bases match TRBD1. Germline V lookup: CDR1 SNHLY, CDR2 FYNNEI. The CDR3 loop spans 16 amino acids. V shed 6 bases, J shed 5 bases, and the junction held 11 bases outside the gene matches. This CDR3 is CASRISGTGLTGELFF. CDR3 bases: TGTGCCAGCAGGATCTCCGGGACAGGCTTAACCGGGGAGCTGTTTTTT.

J is TRBJ2-1 and V is TRBV28; D is possibly TRBD2 (5 bases). CDR1 is MDHEN and CDR2 is SYDVKM in the germline V gene. The CDR3 runs 15 residues. Trimming removed 6 bases at V and 2 bases at J, with 14 bases between. CDR3 nucleotides: TGTGCCAGCAGCTACACTAGAAAACCCTACAATGAGCAGTTCTTC. This gives the protein CASSYTRKPYNEQFF.

The rearrangement uses TRBV19 and TRBJ1-5; no clear D gene. The CDR3 totals 12 residues. The germline V gene has CDR1 LNHDA and CDR2 SQIVND (reference sequence). The V end was cut by 4 bases, the J end by 6 bases, with 7 bases between. CDR3 nucleotides: TGTGCCAGTAGTAGAGGGTTTCAGCCCCAGCATTTT. The encoded protein is CASSRGFQPQHF.

This chain connects TRBV9 to TRBJ1-1; 11 positions agree with TRBD1. Germline V gene data show CDR1 as SGDLS and CDR2 as YYNGEE. The CDR3 consists of 14 residues. V lost 7 bases to trimming and J lost 4 bases; unmatched junction nucleotides: 6. CDR3 in DNA: TGTGCCAGCGGGGGGACAGGGGGTTTCACTGAAGCTTTCTTT. Protein sequence: CASGGTGGFTEAFF.

This chain uses TRBV28 with TRBJ2-7, with D hard to call. V was cut by 2 bases and J by 7 bases, with 18 bases left in between. The CDR3 totals 15 residues. Germline loops: CDR1 MDHEN, CDR2 SYDVKM. The CDR3 nucleotides are TGTGCCAGCAGTTTACCGGAAGGTTTGGATCGGGAGCAGTACTTC. Amino acid sequence: CASSLPEGLDREQYF.

The J gene is TRBJ2-1, the V gene TRBV4-3, with D unclear. The CDR3 is 15 amino acids. Per the germline V gene, CDR1 is LGHNA and CDR2 is YSLEER. V lost 0 bases, J lost 4 bases, and 10 bases lay in between. The CDR3 DNA follows: TGCGCCAGCAGCCAAGAAAAGGTTTCATACAATGAGCAGTTCTTC. Translated: CASSQEKVSYNEQFF.

This rearrangement joins TRBV9 to TRBJ2-7; TRBD1 matches 9 bases. J lost 5 bases, V lost 0 bases, and 3 bases had no gene match. This CDR3 region has 14 residues. The germline V gene encodes CDR1 SGDLS and CDR2 YYNGEE. CDR3 DNA: TGTGCCAGCAGCGTAGCGGGACAGGGAAACGAGCAGTACTTC. It yields the protein CASSVAGQGNEQYF.

This chain uses TRBV5-1 with TRBJ1-1; D gene unclear. From germline, CDR1 is SGHRS and CDR2 YFSETQ. The CDR3 extends over 13 amino acids. V lost 0 bases and J lost 1, with 4 bases in between. The CDR3 sequence: CASSLGGNTEAFF. In nucleotides, the CDR3 is TGCGCCAGCAGCTTGGGAGGGAACACTGAAGCTTTCTTT.

This clone was seen just once. V is TRBV11-2 and J is TRBJ2-7; TRBD2 aligns across 8 bases. The CDR3 is 15 residues long. In germline, CDR1 is SGHAT, CDR2 FQNNGV. Trimming cost V 5 bases and J 5 bases; bases outside gene matches: 11. The CDR3 reads CASSPPGRGGHEQYF. The CDR3, as DNA: TGTGCCAGCAGCCCGCCGGGACGGGGGGGACACGAGCAGTACTTC.

The chain links TRBV6-1 to TRBJ2-7, with D perhaps matching TRBD2 (5 bases). V shed 4 bases and J shed 2 bases, with 9 bases lying between them. Germline assignment: CDR1 MNHNS and CDR2 SASEGT. The CDR3 covers 13 residues. The CDR3 loop is CASSVREPYEQYF. Written as DNA, the CDR3 is TGTGCCAGCAGTGTGAGGGAGCCCTACGAGCAGTACTTC.

This chain joins TRBV7-8 and TRBJ1-1; D ambiguous. Germline V CDR1 and CDR2: SGHVS, FQNEAQ. The CDR3 is 14 amino acids. Trimming took off 0 bases at V and 4 bases at J, with 9 bases between the two ends. The CDR3 reads CASSLAGAGTEAFF. Written as DNA, the CDR3 is TGTGCCAGCAGCTTAGCGGGCGCCGGCACTGAAGCTTTCTTT.

This clone was observed a few times. CDR3 region: CASSSFGQVDEKLFF. For the CDR3, the DNA is TGTGCCAGCAGCTCTTTCGGACAGGTCGATGAAAAACTGTTTTTT. The rearrangement links TRBV7-9 to TRBJ1-4; TRBD1 matches at 7 bases. The CDR3 contains 15 residues. Trimming removed 4 bases from V and 6 bases from J; junction bases left unmatched: 8. From germline, CDR1 is SEHNR and CDR2 FQNEAQ (reference sequence).

The chain is built from TRBV6-5 and TRBJ2-1; no clear D. Germline V CDR1 and CDR2: MNHEY, SVGAGI. V dropped 0 bases and J dropped 0 bases, with 0 bases sitting between them. This CDR3 has 13 residues. The CDR3 region is CASSYSSYNEQFF. CDR3 bases: TGTGCCAGCAGTTACTCCTCCTACAATGAGCAGTTCTTC.

V gene TRBV12-5 combines with J gene TRBJ1-2; D remains unclear. Germline assignment: CDR1 LGHNT and CDR2 FRNRAP. The CDR3 is made up of 16 amino acids. Trimming pared 0 bases from V and 8 bases from J, leaving 19 bases between. The CDR3 spells CASGLVLSDRSSGYTF. The DNA for the CDR3 is TGTGCTAGTGGTTTGGTACTTTCAGATCGGTCTTCAGGCTACACCTTC.